A selection of T cell receptor beta chains follows, all from one sample in a study of blood T cell repertoires in COVID-19. Data came from immunoSEQ multiplex PCR; TCRdb stores just in-frame clones and leaves some out. The sample lists about 270,000 clones, roughly 90% occurring once. The sequenced sample consisted of peripheral blood. These receptors came from a woman in her 30s with COVID-19, enrolled during active disease. Both conserved end residues are part of each CDR3. The D gene is left open where the match is weak. Part of the rows lack a size; the others show once, few, many or a class for expanded clones.

j_call v_call clone_size d_call cdr3_aa cdr3_nt
TRBJ2-5 TRBV28 NA TRBD2 CASTASGGETQYF TGTGCCAGCACGGCTAGCGGGGGGGAGACCCAGTACTTC
TRBJ2-3 TRBV4-1 NA TRBD1 CASSPKGQGVGRGTDTQYF TGCGCCAGCAGCCCCAAGGGACAGGGGGTCGGTAGGGGCACAGATACGCAGTATTTT
TRBJ2-3 TRBV27 NA NA CASSPGLPDTQYF TGTGCCAGCAGTCCGGGACTCCCGGATACGCAGTATTTT
TRBJ2-1 TRBV27 NA TRBD1 CASSPLLGDRGNNEQFF TGTGCCAGCAGTCCCCTCCTGGGGGACAGGGGGAACAATGAGCAGTTCTTC
TRBJ1-4 TRBV7-9 NA TRBD1 CASSKQGAFEKLFF TGTGCCAGCAGCAAACAGGGGGCATTTGAAAAACTGTTTTTT
TRBJ1-3 TRBV9 NA NA CASSVVPSDTIYF TGTGCCAGCAGCGTAGTGCCTTCGGACACCATATATTTT
TRBJ2-7 TRBV5-1 NA NA CASRLTGTYEQYF TGCGCCAGCAGGCTCACAGGAACCTACGAGCAGTACTTC
TRBJ1-1 TRBV7-9 NA NA CASSLPGTEAFF TGTGCCAGCAGCTTACCGGGCACTGAAGCTTTCTTT
TRBJ2-7 TRBV5-1 NA TRBD1 CASSLTGGHEQYF TGCGCCAGCAGCTTAACAGGGGGGCACGAGCAGTACTTC
TRBJ2-7 TRBV18 NA NA CASSPPGDHEQYF TGTGCCAGCTCCCCGCCGGGGGACCACGAGCAGTACTTC
TRBJ2-5 TRBV10-3 NA TRBD2 CAISGRGTSGTETQYF TGTGCCATCAGTGGTCGCGGGACTAGCGGAACAGAGACCCAGTACTTC
TRBJ2-5 TRBV5-4 NA NA CASSLGGSTGQETQYF TGTGCCAGCAGCTTGGGCGGCAGCACGGGTCAAGAGACCCAGTACTTC
TRBJ2-3 TRBV4-2 NA TRBD2 CASSQVRTSGGADTQYF TGTGCCAGCAGCCAAGTAAGGACTAGCGGGGGGGCAGATACGCAGTATTTT
TRBJ2-7 TRBV5-1 NA TRBD2 CASSISGGALGEQYF TGCGCCAGCAGCATAAGCGGGGGGGCCTTAGGGGAGCAGTACTTC
TRBJ1-2 TRBV7-9 NA NA CASSRPGGAGGYTF TGTGCCAGCAGCCGACCGGGGGGGGCTGGTGGCTACACCTTC
TRBJ2-7 TRBV19 NA TRBD1 CATEDRDRGYEQYF TGTGCCACTGAAGACCGGGACAGGGGTTACGAGCAGTACTTC
TRBJ2-7 TRBV12-3/TRBV12-4 few NA CASSGQSYEQYF TGTGCCAGCAGTGGACAGTCCTACGAGCAGTACTTC
TRBJ2-1 TRBV5-1 NA TRBD1 CASWYGTGGWDEQFF TGCGCCAGCTGGTACGGGACAGGGGGCTGGGATGAGCAGTTCTTC
TRBJ1-4 TRBV16 NA TRBD1 CASSPRLTGREKLFF TGTGCCAGCAGCCCCCGACTGACAGGGAGAGAAAAACTGTTTTTT